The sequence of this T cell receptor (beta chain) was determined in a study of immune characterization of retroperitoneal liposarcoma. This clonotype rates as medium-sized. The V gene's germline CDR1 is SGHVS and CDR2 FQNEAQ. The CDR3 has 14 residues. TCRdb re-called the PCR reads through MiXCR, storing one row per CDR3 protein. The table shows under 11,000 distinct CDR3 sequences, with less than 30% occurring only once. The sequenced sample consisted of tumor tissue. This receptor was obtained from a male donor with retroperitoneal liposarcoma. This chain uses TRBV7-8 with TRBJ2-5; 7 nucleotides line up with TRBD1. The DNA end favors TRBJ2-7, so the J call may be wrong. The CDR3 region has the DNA TGTGCCAGCAGCGTCACAGGGGATTTCTACGAGCAGTACTTC. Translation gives CASSVTGDFYEQYF.